A single sample gave rise to the 10 T cell receptor beta chains below, sequenced in a study of cytotoxic CD8 clonotypes in ibrutinib-treated CLL. This table comes from immunoSEQ multiplex PCR, and its TCRdb copy is limited to in-frame clones, with some not included. Of hundreds of thousands of clones detected, roughly 70% appear once; the ten largest clones hold less than 20%. The specimen comprised PBMCs, sampled after 24 months of ibrutinib treatment. Source of these receptors: a human donor with chronic lymphocytic leukemia.

The V gene is TRBV30, the J gene TRBJ1-1, with TRBD1 matching over 12 bases. Looked up from germline, CDR1 is GTSNPN and CDR2 is SVGIG (reference sequence). Trimming took 2 bases from V and 10 from J; bases not matched to a gene: 11. This CDR3 has 15 amino acids. The CDR3 region is CAWSRAGTGGSGAFF. Written as DNA, the CDR3 is TGTGCCTGGAGTCGGGCAGGGACAGGGGGCAGTGGAGCTTTCTTT.

The rearrangement links TRBV19 to TRBJ2-7; D may be TRBD2 (5 bases). This CDR3 comprises 15 residues. With 2 bases removed from V and 4 bases from J, the gap between germline ends came to 15 bases. CDR1 LNHDA and CDR2 SQIVND come from the germline V gene (reference sequence). CDR3 sequence reads: CASSIRANGGYEQYF. CDR3 DNA: TGTGCCAGTAGTATAAGGGCAAATGGAGGATACGAGCAGTACTTC.

A remark on this clone: Its ends do not fully match the called genes, so a read error is possible. This rearrangement joins TRBV7-7 to TRBJ2-7; D may be TRBD1 (5 bases). CDR3 length: 14 residues. Per germline, CDR1 SSHAT and CDR2 FNYEAQ (reference sequence). CDR3 nucleotide sequence: TGTGCTAGCAGCTTAGGGCAGGGCACCTACGAGCAGTACTTC. Its translation: CASSLGQGTYEQYF.

Remarks on this clone: A read error may produce the germline difference seen at one junction end. This chain uses TRBV29-1 with TRBJ2-7; 8 nucleotides line up with TRBD2. Germline CDR1 is SQVTM and CDR2 is ANQGSEA. This CDR3 contains 14 residues. CDR3 residues: CSVEGLAGVYEQYF. CDR3 DNA sequence: TGCAGCGTGGAAGGGCTAGCGGGCGTTTACGAGCAGTACTTC.

This chain links TRBV11-2 with TRBJ2-2, with TRBD1 matching over 11 bases. J gave up 7 bases and V 5 bases, and 12 bases lay outside the gene matches. CDR1 SGHAT and CDR2 FQNNGV come from the germline V gene. This CDR3 is 17 amino acids long. CDR3 bases: TGTGCCAGCAGCCTTGGGGAGGACAGGGGGCGACGCGGGGAGCTGTTTTTT. This translates into CASSLGEDRGRRGELFF.

The V and J genes are TRBV27 and TRBJ1-2, with D possibly matching TRBD1 (6 bases). The CDR3 contains 14 residues. Deletions cut 6 bases from V and 6 bases from J, with 17 bases between. Germline CDR1 reads MNHEY; CDR2 reads SMNVEV (reference sequence). For the CDR3, the DNA is TGTGCCAGCAGCTTCCTTGAAGGGGGGGATGGCTACACCTTC. It yields the protein CASSFLEGGDGYTF.

V usage is TRBV2 and J usage is TRBJ2-5; D ambiguous. Germline lookup yields CDR1 SNHLY and CDR2 FYNNEI. The CDR3 is made up of 13 amino acids. Trimming took 3 bases from V and 4 from J, leaving 9 bases between them. The CDR3: CASSDGAGETQYF. Here the CDR3 DNA reads TGTGCCAGCAGTGACGGTGCCGGAGAGACCCAGTACTTC.

This chain connects TRBV19 to TRBJ1-1; the D gene is possibly TRBD1 (5 bases). This CDR3 has 15 residues. Germline V lookup: CDR1 LNHDA, CDR2 SQIVND (reference sequence). The V and J ends lost 6 bases and 1 base respectively, with 15 bases between them. The CDR3 DNA sequence: TGTGCCAGTAGATATTCGGGAGGACAGAACACTGAAGCTTTCTTT. Residues: CASRYSGGQNTEAFF.

The V and J genes are TRBV30 and TRBJ2-2; D may be TRBD1 or TRBD2 (5 bases each). The CDR3 spans 13 residues. V was shortened by 2 bases and J by 6 bases, with 10 bases between the two germline ends. Germline lookup yields CDR1 GTSNPN and CDR2 SVGIG (reference sequence). In DNA form, the CDR3 reads TGTGCCTGGAGTCTAGGGACGGCCGGGGAGCTGTTTTTT. This encodes CAWSLGTAGELFF.

This rearrangement joins TRBV5-1 to TRBJ2-5; D may correspond to TRBD1 or TRBD2 (5 bases each). The CDR3 is 13 residues long. V dropped 0 bases and J dropped 7 bases, with 10 bases sitting between them. Germline V gene data show CDR1 as SGHRS and CDR2 as YFSETQ. The CDR3 is CASSLGGETTQYF. CDR3 DNA sequence: TGCGCCAGCAGCTTGGGAGGGGAAACGACCCAGTACTTC.